This TCR beta chain was observed in a study of molecular identifiers for immune sequencing clone quantification (dated by TCRdb to about 2018). Study-level background: For a replicate experiment, RNA from around 20,000 or 99,000 naive CD8 T cells was divided into five aliquots, of which four were sequenced. This methods study benchmarked molecular-identifier clustering-based TCR repertoire sequencing (MIDCIRS) and TCR RNA copy counting, using CD8 T cells to do so.

Libraries of naive CD8 T cells were generated from roughly 21,000 to 960,000 sorted cells, with 10%, 30% or 50% of the purified RNA used. Naive CD8 T cells, defined as CD8+CD4-CCR7+CD45RA+, were FACS-sorted into RLT Plus buffer on a BD FACSAria II. To test detection sensitivity, Jurkat RNA equal to 10 or so TCR copies was added to samples of about 17,000-1,100,000 naive CD8 T cells. Enrichment of CD8 T cells was done with RosetteSep CD8+ T Cell Enrichment Cocktail plus Ficoll-Paque, and ACK red cell lysis came afterward. The library was generated by PCR. TCRdb records NextSeq 500 as the sequencer. Preparation of bulk TCR libraries followed a previously described approach, with the TCR primers listed in Table S5. Purification of total RNA was performed with the Qiagen AllPrep DNA/RNA kit. Before any analysis, reads coming from multiple sequencing runs of the same library were combined into one pool. As for the authors' bioinformatics: Reads were retained only if the reads had an exact TCR constant sequence, and the retained reads were trimmed to 150 nt and grouped according to their 12-nt molecular barcodes. Reads inside each barcode group were sub-clustered using a 15% Levenshtein threshold, and a quality-weighted consensus sequence was constructed for each RNA molecule. Non-functional sequences were removed, as were lower-count sequences one edit away from another. Based on fitting two negative binomial distributions, any barcode sub-cluster with under 20% of the maximum read count was discarded. TCRdb redid the processing of the public reads, applying fastp at Q25 and MiXCR, and retained in-frame beta chains. Rows are combined by CDR3 protein, so each entry shows the most common genes and DNA. The V and J calls were determined by TCRdb, not by the authors. The table for this sample lists more than 450,000 distinct CDR3 sequences; around 23% of them were counted only once. The leading ten clones occupy roughly 0.77% of the sample.

From cysteine to phenylalanine, the CDR3 is 12 amino acids long. Of the read, only the CDR3 DNA is kept; its 36 bases are in frame from base 1. V was cut back by 7 bases and J by 7 bases, leaving a gap of 13 bases between them. This clonotype was picked up many times. Its target antigen remains unknown. No base quality values were provided; no much bigger clone lies one nucleotide off. What the research found in general, with its limitations: The sizes of highly expanded clones could end up underestimated when identical TCR molecules share a barcode. When barcode sub-clustering was left out, chimeric consensus sequences inflated TCR diversity, with chimeras reaching as high as 47%. The naive libraries included spiked-in Jurkat TCR RNA (around 10 copies' worth), and this RNA is not part of the donor repertoire. Spiked-in Jurkat TCR RNA equal to a single cell's worth was reported to be detectable even within 1,100,000 naive CD8 T cells. In CMV-specific effector cells, over 99% of molecules were held by clones above 20 RNA copies, whereas under 1% of molecules were held by such clones in naive cells. Modeling gave about three recovered TCR RNA copies per cell versus 8 to 10 by digital PCR, implying roughly 30% capture efficiency.

The TCR comes from a human donor in good health. Some libraries in this study had Jurkat cell RNA spiked in. The sequence joins TRBV12-3 or TRBV12-4 to TRBJ2-5; the D gene cannot be resolved beyond TRBD1 or TRBD2, each matching 5 bases. The source material was naive CD8+ T cells from blood, with Jurkat cell RNA spiked in. The cell subset or site label of this sample denotes: FACS-sorted CD8+CD4-CCR7+CD45RA+ naive T cells. The nucleotides read TGTGCCAGCACCGGGACGGCCGGGACCCAGTACTTC. The translation is CASTGTAGTQYF.